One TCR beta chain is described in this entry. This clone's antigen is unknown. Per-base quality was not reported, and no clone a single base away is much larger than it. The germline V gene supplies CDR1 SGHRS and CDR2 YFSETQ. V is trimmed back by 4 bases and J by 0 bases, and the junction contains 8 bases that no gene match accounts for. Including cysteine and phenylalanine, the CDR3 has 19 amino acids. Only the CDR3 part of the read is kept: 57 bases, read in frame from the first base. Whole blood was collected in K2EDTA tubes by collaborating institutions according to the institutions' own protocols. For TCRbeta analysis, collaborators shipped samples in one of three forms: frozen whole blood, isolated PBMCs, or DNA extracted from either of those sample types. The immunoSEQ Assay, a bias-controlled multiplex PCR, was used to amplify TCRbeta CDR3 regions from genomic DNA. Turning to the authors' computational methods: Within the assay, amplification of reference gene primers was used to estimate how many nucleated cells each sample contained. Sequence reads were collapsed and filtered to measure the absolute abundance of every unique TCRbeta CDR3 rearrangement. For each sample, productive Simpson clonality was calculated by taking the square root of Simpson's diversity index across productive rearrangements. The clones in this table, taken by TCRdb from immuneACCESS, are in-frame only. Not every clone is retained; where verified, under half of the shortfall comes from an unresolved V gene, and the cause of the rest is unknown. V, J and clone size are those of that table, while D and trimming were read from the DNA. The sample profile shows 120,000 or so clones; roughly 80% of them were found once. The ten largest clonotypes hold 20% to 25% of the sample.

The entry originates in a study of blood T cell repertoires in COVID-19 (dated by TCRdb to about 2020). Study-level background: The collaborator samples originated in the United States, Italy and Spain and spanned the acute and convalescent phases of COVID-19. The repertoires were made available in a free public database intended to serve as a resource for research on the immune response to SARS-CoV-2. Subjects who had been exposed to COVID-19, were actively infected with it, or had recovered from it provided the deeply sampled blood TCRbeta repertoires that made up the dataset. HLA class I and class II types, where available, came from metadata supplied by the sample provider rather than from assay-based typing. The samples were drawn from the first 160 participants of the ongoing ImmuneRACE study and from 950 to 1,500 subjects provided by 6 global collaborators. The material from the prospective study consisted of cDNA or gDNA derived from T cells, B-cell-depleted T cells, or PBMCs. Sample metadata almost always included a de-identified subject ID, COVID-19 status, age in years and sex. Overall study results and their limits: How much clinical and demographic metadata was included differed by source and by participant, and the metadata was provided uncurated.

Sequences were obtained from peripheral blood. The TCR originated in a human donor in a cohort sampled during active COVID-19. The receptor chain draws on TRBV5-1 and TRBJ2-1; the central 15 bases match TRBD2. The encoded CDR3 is CASSMGLAGGSSSYNEQFF. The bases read TGCGCCAGCAGCATGGGACTAGCGGGGGGCAGTAGCTCCTACAATGAGCAGTTCTTC.